The rows below give T cell receptor beta chains drawn from one sample of a study of regulatory T cells in long-lasting Graves disease. TCRdb re-derived calls from the multiplex PCR reads in MiXCR, one entry per CDR3 protein. Among about 220,000 distinct CDR3 sequences, about 17% were seen once, and the ten largest hold roughly a fifth. Sequenced here: peripheral blood mononuclear cells (PBMCs), sampled at new diagnosis, from a patient treated with antithyroid drugs. The receptors here all came from a female donor with Graves disease. Both conserved end residues are part of each CDR3. The D gene is left open where the match is weak. Clone size, where shown, is once, few, many, or a class for clones that have expanded.

d_call: NA
v_call: TRBV7-3
clone_size: many
j_call: TRBJ2-3
cdr3_nt: TGTGCCAGCAGCTTGTACACTACGCAGTATTTT
cdr3_aa: CASSLYTTQYF

d_call: NA
v_call: TRBV19
clone_size: many
j_call: TRBJ2-1
cdr3_nt: TGTGCCAGTAGTATTCTCTGGGGGGAGGATGAGCAGTTCTTC
cdr3_aa: CASSILWGEDEQFF

d_call: TRBD2
v_call: TRBV12-3/TRBV12-4
clone_size: many
j_call: TRBJ2-1
cdr3_nt: TGTGCCAGCAGCCGCCCGGGACTAGCGGTCCACGGGGGGGAGTTCTTC
cdr3_aa: CASSRPGLAVHGGEFF

d_call: NA
v_call: TRBV15
clone_size: NA
j_call: TRBJ2-3
cdr3_nt: TGTGCCACCAGCAGGGGAACTAGCCAAGTAGGCGGCACAGATACGCAGTATTTT
cdr3_aa: CATSRGTSQVGGTDTQYF

d_call: NA
v_call: TRBV18
clone_size: many
j_call: TRBJ2-5
cdr3_nt: TGTGCCAGCTCACTCCCTCTAGCGACGTACCAAGAGACCCAGTACTTC
cdr3_aa: CASSLPLATYQETQYF

d_call: TRBD2
v_call: TRBV6-2/TRBV6-3
clone_size: many
j_call: TRBJ2-4
cdr3_nt: TGTGCCAGCAGAAAGGGACTAGCGGGAAACATTCAGTACTTC
cdr3_aa: CASRKGLAGNIQYF

d_call: TRBD1
v_call: TRBV19
clone_size: many
j_call: TRBJ1-2
cdr3_nt: TGTGCCAGTACATCCCGGACAGGCCGTAAAGGGTATGGCTACACCTTC
cdr3_aa: CASTSRTGRKGYGYTF

d_call: NA
v_call: TRBV4-1
clone_size: few
j_call: TRBJ2-7
cdr3_nt: TGCGCCAGCAGCCAAGATAGTCGGGGATCCTACGAGCAGTACTTC
cdr3_aa: CASSQDSRGSYEQYF

d_call: NA
v_call: TRBV9
clone_size: many
j_call: TRBJ2-5
cdr3_nt: TGTGCCAGCAGCGTACGCGGATGGGGAGAGACCCAGTACTTC
cdr3_aa: CASSVRGWGETQYF

d_call: NA
v_call: TRBV3-1
clone_size: once
j_call: TRBJ2-7
cdr3_nt: TGTGCCAGCAGCCAGAGGGGCGAGCAGTACTTC
cdr3_aa: CASSQRGEQYF

d_call: NA
v_call: TRBV27
clone_size: many
j_call: TRBJ1-5
cdr3_nt: TGTGCCAGCAGTTACGGAGGGAGCCAGCCCCAGCATTTT
cdr3_aa: CASSYGGSQPQHF

d_call: NA
v_call: TRBV19
clone_size: many
j_call: TRBJ1-1
cdr3_nt: TGTGCCAGTCAAACGCAAGGGGGGGGGATGAACACTGAAGCTTTCTTT
cdr3_aa: CASQTQGGGMNTEAFF

d_call: NA
v_call: TRBV6-4
clone_size: few
j_call: TRBJ1-1
cdr3_nt: TGTGCCAGCACCCCAATCTGGGGGGAAGCTTTCTTT
cdr3_aa: CASTPIWGEAFF

d_call: NA
v_call: TRBV30
clone_size: NA
j_call: TRBJ2-1
cdr3_nt: TGTGCCTGGGGGAAGGTGGCGGATGAGCAGTTCTTC
cdr3_aa: CAWGKVADEQFF

d_call: TRBD2
v_call: TRBV18
clone_size: many
j_call: TRBJ2-5
cdr3_nt: TGTGCCAGCTCACCAGAGACAGCGGGGTACCAAGAGACCCAGTACTTC
cdr3_aa: CASSPETAGYQETQYF

d_call: TRBD1
v_call: TRBV5-5
clone_size: few
j_call: TRBJ1-5
cdr3_nt: TGTGCCAGCACCGAGGACACAGGGGGCAATCAGCCCCAGCATTTT
cdr3_aa: CASTEDTGGNQPQHF

d_call: TRBD2
v_call: TRBV6-1
clone_size: NA
j_call: TRBJ2-1
cdr3_nt: TGTGCCAGCAGTGAAGGGACTAGCGAAGGTGAGCAGTTCTTC
cdr3_aa: CASSEGTSEGEQFF

d_call: NA
v_call: TRBV20-1
clone_size: many
j_call: TRBJ2-2
cdr3_nt: TGCAGTGCTACGACAGGGCTAGGGGGGGGCGGGGAGCTGTTTTTT
cdr3_aa: CSATTGLGGGGELFF

d_call: NA
v_call: TRBV5-8
clone_size: many
j_call: TRBJ1-2
cdr3_nt: TGTGCCAGCAGGGACGCGGGCGGGATCTATGGCTACACCTTC
cdr3_aa: CASRDAGGIYGYTF

d_call: TRBD2
v_call: TRBV20-1
clone_size: many
j_call: TRBJ2-3
cdr3_nt: TGCAGTGCTAGAGATCCCGAGGACGGGAGGACAGATACGCAGTATTTT
cdr3_aa: CSARDPEDGRTDTQYF

d_call: NA
v_call: TRBV28
clone_size: many
j_call: TRBJ1-6
cdr3_nt: TGTGCCAGCAAGAAGGAAAATAATTCACCCCTCCACTTT
cdr3_aa: CASKKENNSPLHF

d_call: NA
v_call: TRBV28
clone_size: many
j_call: TRBJ2-7
cdr3_nt: TGTGCCAGCAGCAGCCGGGACGTAGCGTACTACGAGCAGTACTTC
cdr3_aa: CASSSRDVAYYEQYF

d_call: NA
v_call: TRBV5-5
clone_size: many
j_call: TRBJ2-7
cdr3_nt: TGTGCCAGCAGCCGGGTGTGGCTAGCCATGGGTCGCGAGCAGTACTTC
cdr3_aa: CASSRVWLAMGREQYF

d_call: TRBD2
v_call: TRBV6-2/TRBV6-3
clone_size: NA
j_call: TRBJ2-7
cdr3_nt: TGTGCCAGCAGCGATGGGACTAGCGGGAGTATTTCCTACGAGCAGTACTTC
cdr3_aa: CASSDGTSGSISYEQYF

d_call: TRBD1
v_call: TRBV7-2
clone_size: NA
j_call: TRBJ2-7
cdr3_nt: TGTGCCGGCAGCTTAGCATACGGGACAGACTACGAGCAGTACTTC
cdr3_aa: CAGSLAYGTDYEQYF

d_call: NA
v_call: TRBV5-4
clone_size: few
j_call: TRBJ2-1
cdr3_nt: TGTGCCAGCAGCATCCCGGGCCCCGTAGAGCAGTTCTTC
cdr3_aa: CASSIPGPVEQFF

d_call: TRBD1
v_call: TRBV5-4
clone_size: many
j_call: TRBJ1-2
cdr3_nt: TGTGCCAGCAGCCCAGGAGTAGGGGGCTTTGGCTACACCTTC
cdr3_aa: CASSPGVGGFGYTF

d_call: TRBD2
v_call: TRBV3-1
clone_size: many
j_call: TRBJ2-1
cdr3_nt: TGTGCCAGCAGCCGCCTCTCGTCCCTTTGGGGCGGGAGGGGGTCTGAGCAGTTCTTC
cdr3_aa: CASSRLSSLWGGRGSEQFF

d_call: NA
v_call: TRBV30
clone_size: many
j_call: TRBJ2-2
cdr3_nt: TGTGCCTGGAGTGTACTAAGTGGCCCGAACACCGGGGAGCTGTTTTTT
cdr3_aa: CAWSVLSGPNTGELFF

d_call: TRBD1
v_call: TRBV5-4
clone_size: many
j_call: TRBJ1-1
cdr3_nt: TGTGCCAGCAGCCTGGGACAGAGAACTGAAGCTTTCTTT
cdr3_aa: CASSLGQRTEAFF

d_call: TRBD1
v_call: TRBV7-9
clone_size: many
j_call: TRBJ2-7
cdr3_nt: TGTGCCAGCAGCGGACAGGGGAAGTTTTACGAGCAGTACTTC
cdr3_aa: CASSGQGKFYEQYF

d_call: NA
v_call: TRBV5-1
clone_size: few
j_call: TRBJ1-5
cdr3_nt: TGCGCCAGCAGCTTCGCTAACAGGGAGAGGGATCAGCCCCAGCATTTT
cdr3_aa: CASSFANRERDQPQHF

d_call: NA
v_call: TRBV24-1
clone_size: many
j_call: TRBJ2-7
cdr3_nt: TGTGCCACCAGTGATTCCAGGGGGGCCTACGAGCAGTACTTC
cdr3_aa: CATSDSRGAYEQYF

d_call: NA
v_call: TRBV30
clone_size: many
j_call: TRBJ2-5
cdr3_nt: TGTGCCTGGAGTGTCCTTCGGGAGACCCAGTACTTC
cdr3_aa: CAWSVLRETQYF

d_call: TRBD2
v_call: TRBV6-1
clone_size: many
j_call: TRBJ2-3
cdr3_nt: TGTGCCAGCAGGTCCCGCCGGGGGGGCACAGATACGCAGTATTTT
cdr3_aa: CASRSRRGGTDTQYF

d_call: NA
v_call: TRBV10-3
clone_size: many
j_call: TRBJ2-7
cdr3_nt: TGTGCCATCGGAGAGACAAGGGTACTCTACGAGCAGTACTTC
cdr3_aa: CAIGETRVLYEQYF

d_call: NA
v_call: TRBV30
clone_size: many
j_call: TRBJ1-1
cdr3_nt: TGTGCCTGGAGTGTGTCAGCGAACACTGAAGCTTTCTTT
cdr3_aa: CAWSVSANTEAFF

d_call: TRBD2
v_call: TRBV9
clone_size: NA
j_call: TRBJ2-1
cdr3_nt: TGTGCCAGCAGCCTCCGTAGCGGGAGCCAAGAGACCCAGTTCTTC
cdr3_aa: CASSLRSGSQETQFF

d_call: NA
v_call: TRBV28
clone_size: many
j_call: TRBJ1-5
cdr3_nt: TGTGCCAGCAGTTTTGCCGGGGTCCCTAGCGATCAGCCCCAGCATTTT
cdr3_aa: CASSFAGVPSDQPQHF

d_call: NA
v_call: TRBV5-5
clone_size: NA
j_call: TRBJ2-7
cdr3_nt: TGTGCCAGTTCCCCCCAAGATGAAATCCTCTACGAGCAGTACTTC
cdr3_aa: CASSPQDEILYEQYF

d_call: NA
v_call: TRBV28
clone_size: many
j_call: TRBJ2-7
cdr3_nt: TGTGCCAGCAGTTTCTACCTACAGGGCATAAACGAGCAGTACTTC
cdr3_aa: CASSFYLQGINEQYF

d_call: NA
v_call: TRBV29-1
clone_size: NA
j_call: TRBJ1-1
cdr3_nt: TGCAGCGTGAGCCTTAGGGCTGGCAGTGAAGCTTTCTTT
cdr3_aa: CSVSLRAGSEAFF

d_call: NA
v_call: TRBV7-9
clone_size: many
j_call: TRBJ2-5
cdr3_nt: TGTGCCAGCAGCCACGAAGGAGGACGAGCGGAGACCCAGTACTTC
cdr3_aa: CASSHEGGRAETQYF

d_call: NA
v_call: TRBV19
clone_size: few
j_call: TRBJ2-4
cdr3_nt: TGTGCCACCTTAGGCGGGAACGAAAACATTCAGTACTTC
cdr3_aa: CATLGGNENIQYF

d_call: NA
v_call: TRBV6-1
clone_size: many
j_call: TRBJ2-7
cdr3_nt: TGTGCCAGCAGTGAAGCTGGCGGGCCGGCCTACGAGCAGTACTTC
cdr3_aa: CASSEAGGPAYEQYF